The 4 T cell receptor beta chains given below trace back to one sample, sequenced in a study of blood T cell repertoires in COVID-19. Libraries were prepared by immunoSEQ multiplex PCR; TCRdb keeps only in-frame clonotypes and omits some of them. Among over 150,000 clones, 80% to 90% were seen once, and the ten largest hold more than 10%. Sequenced sample: peripheral blood. The receptors stem from an elderly woman with COVID-19, enrolled during active disease.

This chain uses TRBV5-1 with TRBJ1-2; D possibly corresponds to TRBD1 (5 bases). The germline gives CDR1 SGHRS, CDR2 YFSETQ. V lost 3 bases and J 2 bases, leaving 8 bases between the germline ends. The CDR3 is made up of 13 amino acids. The CDR3 is CASSSTENYGYTF. DNA for the CDR3: TGCGCCAGCAGCTCGACAGAGAACTATGGCTACACCTTC.

V is TRBV30 and J is TRBJ1-3; D gene uncertain. The CDR3 is made up of 15 amino acids. Trimming pared 2 bases from V and 0 bases from J, leaving 11 bases between. CDR1 GTSNPN and CDR2 SVGIG come from the germline V gene (reference sequence). The CDR3 DNA sequence: TGTGCCTGGAGTCGGGATCAGCACTCTGGAAACACCATATATTTT. Protein: CAWSRDQHSGNTIYF.

This clone was seen only once. The chain has TRBV7-8 and TRBJ1-1; 8 nucleotides agree with TRBD1. V was clipped by 5 bases and J by 0 bases; unmatched bases: 5. Germline V CDR1 and CDR2: SGHVS, FQNEAQ. The CDR3 covers 15 residues. This chain's CDR3 is CASSIRTGMNTEAFF. The CDR3 nucleotides read TGTGCCAGCAGCATACGGACAGGGATGAACACTGAAGCTTTCTTT.

The chain recombines TRBV10-2 with TRBJ1-5; D gene ambiguous. Trimming stripped 3 bases from V and 9 bases from J, with 9 bases between. CDR1 is WSHSY and CDR2 is SAAADI in the germline V gene. The CDR3 has 12 amino acids. CDR3: CASSERRWPQHF. CDR3 in DNA: TGCGCCAGCAGTGAACGGCGGTGGCCCCAGCATTTT.